This T cell receptor beta chain was obtained from a study of T-cell reconstitution after alpha-beta-depleted transplantation in children. For this clonotype: Antigen unknown.

CDR3 length: 16 amino acids. V was clipped by 2 bases and J by 4 bases; unmatched bases: 10. Germline-derived CDR1 and CDR2 are LGHDT and YNNKEL (reference sequence). Study observations and caveats: Where some patients showed high TCRbeta diversity at day 60, it came from recipient T cells and thymic progenitors that had survived. Several hundred expanded graft clones reportedly supplied alpha-beta T cells about two months after transplant. By one year post-transplant, T-cell counts and diversity largely arose from T cells that were newly produced.

Researchers prepared the TCRbeta library using unique molecular identifiers, the study reports. TCRdb reprocessed the PCR reads with MiXCR, giving one entry per CDR3 protein. Here the sample spans about 210,000 distinct CDR3 sequences, roughly 18% being singletons. J is TRBJ1-2 and V is TRBV3-1; 7 nucleotides line up with TRBD1. This specimen consisted of PBMCs, mostly from graft donor cells, obtained 360 days after TCRalphabeta/CD19-depleted stem cell transplant. The sequence was obtained from a male patient aged 2 to 9 who had a stem cell transplant for acute lymphoblastic leukemia, so the T cells may come from the graft donor. This CDR3 is CASSQSDRVGGYGYTF. CDR3 in DNA: TGTGCCAGCAGCCAAAGTGACAGGGTCGGCGGCTATGGCTACACCTTC.